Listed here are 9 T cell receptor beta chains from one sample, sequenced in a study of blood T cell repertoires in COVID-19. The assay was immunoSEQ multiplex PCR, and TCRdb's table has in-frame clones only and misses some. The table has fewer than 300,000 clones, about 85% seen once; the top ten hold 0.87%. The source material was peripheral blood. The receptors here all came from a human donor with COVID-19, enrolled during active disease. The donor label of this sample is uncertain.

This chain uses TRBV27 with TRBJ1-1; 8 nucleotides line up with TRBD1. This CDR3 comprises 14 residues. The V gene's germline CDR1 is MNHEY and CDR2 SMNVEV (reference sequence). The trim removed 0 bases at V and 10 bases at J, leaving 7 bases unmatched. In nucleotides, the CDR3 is TGTGCCAGCAGTTTATCGTCGGACAGGGTACCAGCTTTCTTT. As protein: CASSLSSDRVPAFF.

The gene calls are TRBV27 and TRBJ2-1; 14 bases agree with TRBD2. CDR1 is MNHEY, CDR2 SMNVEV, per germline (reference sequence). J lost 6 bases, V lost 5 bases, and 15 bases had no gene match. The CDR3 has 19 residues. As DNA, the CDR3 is TGTGCCAGCAGTCCAGGGACTAGCGGGAGTTACCGAGGAGGCAATGAGCAGTTCTTC. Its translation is CASSPGTSGSYRGGNEQFF.

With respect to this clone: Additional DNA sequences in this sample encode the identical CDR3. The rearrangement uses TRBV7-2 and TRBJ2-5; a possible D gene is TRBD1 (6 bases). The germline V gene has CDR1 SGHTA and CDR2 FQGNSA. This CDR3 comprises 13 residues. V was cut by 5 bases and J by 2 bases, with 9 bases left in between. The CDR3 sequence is CASSRGQQETQYF. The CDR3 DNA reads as TGTGCCAGCAGCAGAGGACAGCAAGAGACCCAGTACTTC.

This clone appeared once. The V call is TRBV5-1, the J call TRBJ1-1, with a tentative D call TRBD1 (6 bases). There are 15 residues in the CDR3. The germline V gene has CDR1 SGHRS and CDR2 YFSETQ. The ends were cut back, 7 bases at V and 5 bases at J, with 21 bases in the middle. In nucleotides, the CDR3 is TGCGCCAGCGGCGTTTCGGGGGGGCGAAGGACTGAAGCTTTCTTT. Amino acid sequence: CASGVSGGRRTEAFF.

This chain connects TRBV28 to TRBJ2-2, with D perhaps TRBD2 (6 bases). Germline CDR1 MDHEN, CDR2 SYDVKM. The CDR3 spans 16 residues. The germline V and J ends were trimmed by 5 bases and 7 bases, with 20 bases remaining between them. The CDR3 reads CASSRSRGGVGGELFF. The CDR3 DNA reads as TGTGCCAGCAGTCGTTCCCGTGGAGGGGTAGGCGGGGAGCTGTTTTTT.

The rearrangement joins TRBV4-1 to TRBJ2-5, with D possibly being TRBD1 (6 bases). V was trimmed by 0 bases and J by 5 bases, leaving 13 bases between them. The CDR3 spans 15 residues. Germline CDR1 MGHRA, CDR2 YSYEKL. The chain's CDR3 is CASSQDPVRGETQYF. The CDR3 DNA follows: TGCGCCAGCAGCCAAGACCCCGTGAGGGGGGAGACCCAGTACTTC.

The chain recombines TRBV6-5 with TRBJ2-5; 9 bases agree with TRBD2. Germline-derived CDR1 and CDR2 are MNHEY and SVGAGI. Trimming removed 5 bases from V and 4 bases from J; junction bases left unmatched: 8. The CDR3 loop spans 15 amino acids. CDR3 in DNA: TGTGCCAGCAGTCGACTAGCGGTAAGGGGAGAGACCCAGTACTTC. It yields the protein CASSRLAVRGETQYF.

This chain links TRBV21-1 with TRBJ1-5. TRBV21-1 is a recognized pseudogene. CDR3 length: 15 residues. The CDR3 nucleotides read TGTGCCAGCAGCAAACTCCGGGGGGTCAGACAGCCCCAGCATTTT. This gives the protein CASSKLRGVRQPQHF.

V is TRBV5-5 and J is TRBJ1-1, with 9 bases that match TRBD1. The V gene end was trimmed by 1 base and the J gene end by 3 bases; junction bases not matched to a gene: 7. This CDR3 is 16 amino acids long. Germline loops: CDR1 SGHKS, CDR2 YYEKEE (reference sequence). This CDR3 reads CASSLIPGTGYTEAFF. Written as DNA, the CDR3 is TGTGCCAGCAGCTTGATCCCCGGGACAGGGTACACTGAAGCTTTCTTT.